What follows are 3 T cell receptor beta chains derived from one specimen sequenced in a study of metastatic and nonmetastatic thyroid tumors. Prior to thyroid surgery, none of the patients had received any treatment. TCRdb re-analyzed the PCR reads through MiXCR. The table lists over 45,000 clones, approximately 20% of them singletons. Sequencing was performed on blood. The source of these receptors is a male donor with papillary thyroid cancer or a benign thyroid nodule (not recorded which). Some clones in this sample may be carry-over from other donors' samples.

Of note for this clone: Germline and junction disagree at one end, which may indicate a read error. The chain links TRBV7-2 to TRBJ1-2; 8 nucleotides match TRBD1. There are 14 residues in the CDR3. Looked up from germline, CDR1 is SGHTA and CDR2 is FQGNSA. Here the CDR3 reads CASSLPGQAYDYTF. CDR3 bases: TGTGCCAGTAGCTTACCGGGACAGGCCTATGACTACACCTTC.

This clone showed up many times. This could be a read error, since a much larger clone is one nucleotide away. The rearrangement joins TRBV4-1 to TRBJ2-7; D might be TRBD1 or TRBD2, each matching 5 bases. The germline gives CDR1 MGHRA, CDR2 YSYEKL. The CDR3 spans 15 residues. V was shortened by 4 bases and J by 4 bases, with 17 bases between the two germline ends. This CDR3 reads CASSRARPGAYEQYF. DNA for the CDR3: TGCGCCAGCAGCCGAGCGCGACCCGGGGCGTACGAGCAGTACTTC.

This clone was counted ten times or more. Being one base from a much bigger clone, this may be a read error. J is TRBJ2-6 and V is TRBV5-1; 9 bases line up with TRBD2. Germline CDR1 SGHRS, CDR2 YFSETQ. The length of the CDR3 is 18 residues. The CDR3 bases are TGCGTCAGCAGCTTGGTTGGAGCGGGAGGCTCCGGGGCCAACGTCCTGACTTTC. Amino acid sequence: CVSSLVGAGGSGANVLTF.